The clone carrying this T cell receptor (beta chain) was seen only a few times. Antigen: not known. The record originates from a study of blood T cells in healthy people across ages. Germline V CDR1 and CDR2: SGHTA, FQGNSA. V lost 4 bases, J lost 1 base, and 22 bases lay in between. The CDR3 length is 18 residues. Together with a sample-barcoded 5' primer, a J-beta primer mix was included in a second PCR lasting roughly 6 to 12 cycles. MiXCR, applied by TCRdb to the 5' RACE reads, yields one record per CDR3 protein. This table has around 800,000 distinct CDR3 sequences, around two thirds appearing once. Study outcomes and limitations: Compared with aged donors, long-lived donors showed fewer expanded clones, suggesting selection.

The chain combines TRBV7-2 with TRBJ2-5; tentatively, D is TRBD1 (5 bases). The clonotype comes from a man aged 30 to 39 in good health. Sequencing input: blood. CDR3 in DNA: TGTGCCAGCAGCTGGGGTATCGTTCGGCCTAGGGGCCAAGAGACCCAGTACTTC. Residues: CASSWGIVRPRGQETQYF.